The 15 T cell receptor beta chains presented below share a single source sample, sequenced in a study of T cell responses to AZD1222 COVID-19 vaccine. Using immunoSEQ multiplex PCR, the repertoire was profiled, and TCRdb retains in-frame clones only, with some absent. The sample includes 200,000 to 250,000 clones, about 93% of them seen just once. The source was peripheral blood, collected on day 0 of MenACWY control vaccination. These receptors all stem from an adult in good health.

This chain connects TRBV12-3 or TRBV12-4 to TRBJ1-2; tentative D call: TRBD1 (5 bases). V was clipped by 2 bases and J by 8 bases, with 12 bases between them. This CDR3 is built from 13 residues. The CDR3 here is CASSLKSREGYTF. Written as DNA, the CDR3 is TGTGCCAGCAGTTTAAAAAGCAGGGAGGGCTACACCTTC.

The chain recombines TRBV3-1 (or the pseudogene TRBV3-2) with TRBJ1-6; a weak D match, TRBD1 (6 bases). This CDR3 spans 14 amino acids. Germline values: CDR1 LGHDT, CDR2 YNNKEL (reference sequence). V was clipped by 4 bases and J by 10 bases, with 14 bases between them. The chain's CDR3 is CASSRTGRNSPLHF. In DNA form, the CDR3 reads TGTGCCAGCAGCCGAACAGGGCGGAACTCACCCCTCCACTTT.

The V gene is TRBV6-2 or TRBV6-3, the J gene TRBJ1-1, with 9 bases fitting TRBD1. The CDR3 covers 18 residues. Losses at the gene ends were 4 bases for V and 0 bases for J; bases not matched to a gene: 12. Germline CDR1 is MNHEY and CDR2 is SVGEGT. The CDR3 here is CASSLTPGTGFMNTEAFF. CDR3 bases: TGTGCCAGCAGTTTAACCCCCGGGACAGGGTTTATGAACACTGAAGCTTTCTTT.

V usage is TRBV18 and J usage is TRBJ1-3, with D uncertain. In germline, CDR1 is KGHSH, CDR2 LQKENI. This CDR3 comprises 15 residues. V was cut by 3 bases and J by 1 base, with 10 bases left in between. For the CDR3, the DNA is TGTGCCAGCTCACCCCGAGCGGGTTCTGGAAACACCATATATTTT. It encodes CASSPRAGSGNTIYF.

This chain connects TRBV19 to TRBJ2-1; 10 nucleotides agree with TRBD1. The germline CDR1 and CDR2 sequences are LNHDA and SQIVND (reference sequence). The CDR3 is 18 amino acids. With 3 bases clipped from V and 8 bases from J, the junction kept 16 bases outside the gene matches. The CDR3 is CASSIEPVPGQGLHEQFF. The CDR3 region has the DNA TGTGCCAGTAGTATCGAGCCCGTACCGGGACAGGGGCTTCATGAGCAGTTCTTC.

The chain employs TRBV3-1 (or the pseudogene TRBV3-2) and TRBJ2-6; D unresolved. The germline V gene encodes CDR1 LGHDT and CDR2 YNNKEL (reference sequence). The ends were cut back, 8 bases at V and 0 bases at J, with 8 bases in the middle. The CDR3 has 14 amino acids. For the CDR3, the DNA is TGTGCCAGCTTATCGAGCTCTGGGGCCAACGTCCTGACTTTC. This codes for CASLSSSGANVLTF.

This chain connects TRBV30 to TRBJ2-5, with 9 nucleotides matching TRBD2. Per germline, CDR1 GTSNPN and CDR2 SVGIG (reference sequence). This CDR3 spans 13 amino acids. J gave up 9 bases and V 4 bases, and 9 bases lay outside the gene matches. The CDR3 nucleotides are TGTGCCTGGACTAGCGGGGTTACCACGGCCCAGTACTTC. This sequence encodes CAWTSGVTTAQYF.

The chain joins TRBV4-3 to TRBJ2-2, with 11 bases lining up with TRBD2. CDR3 length: 18 amino acids. Germline CDR1 and CDR2: LGHNA and YSLEER. Losses at the gene ends were 4 bases for V and 1 base for J; bases not matched to a gene: 8. The CDR3 here is CASSLQSTSGGNTGELFF. In DNA form, the CDR3 reads TGCGCCAGCAGCCTTCAGAGCACTAGCGGGGGGAACACCGGGGAGCTGTTTTTT.

The J gene is TRBJ1-5, the V gene TRBV6-1; D is undetermined. Germline V gene lookup returns CDR1 MNHNS and CDR2 SASEGT. The CDR3 loop spans 13 amino acids. Deletions cut 2 bases from V and 7 bases from J, with 9 bases between. The CDR3: CASSESGRQPQHF. DNA for the CDR3: TGTGCCAGCAGTGAATCGGGGAGACAGCCCCAGCATTTT.

The V call is TRBV4-2, the J call TRBJ1-1; D is undetermined. V was trimmed by 6 bases and J by 1 base, leaving 9 bases between them. The germline V gene has CDR1 LGHNA and CDR2 YNFKEQ. This CDR3 is built from 13 residues. CDR3 bases: TGTGCCAGCAGTCTAGAGCCGAACACTGAAGCTTTCTTT. This codes for CASSLEPNTEAFF.

This chain joins TRBV5-1 and TRBJ2-7; D is unclear. The germline V gene encodes CDR1 SGHRS and CDR2 YFSETQ. This CDR3 spans 14 amino acids. Trimming cost V 0 bases and J 3 bases, with 10 bases left between them. Here the CDR3 DNA reads TGCGCCAGCAGCTTGGCGACGACACTCTACGAGCAGTACTTC. This translates into CASSLATTLYEQYF.

V is TRBV5-1 and J is TRBJ2-2; possible D gene TRBD2, 6 bases. V was cut by 0 bases and J by 6 bases, with 9 bases left in between. The CDR3 spans 14 residues. Germline V gene data show CDR1 as SGHRS and CDR2 as YFSETQ. DNA for the CDR3: TGCGCCAGCAGCTTGGCGGGGGTGTCCGGGGAGCTGTTTTTT. Translation: CASSLAGVSGELFF.

The chain links TRBV24-1 to TRBJ2-1; 8 bases map to TRBD1. The germline CDR1 and CDR2 sequences are KGHDR and SFDVKD. V trimming: 3 bases; J trimming: 4 bases; junction bases outside the gene matches: 10. The CDR3 runs to 17 residues. The CDR3 protein is CATSDPRDRKIYNEQFF. In nucleotides, the CDR3 is TGTGCCACCAGTGATCCCAGGGACAGGAAGATATACAATGAGCAGTTCTTC.

The chain employs TRBV10-3 and TRBJ1-2; possible D gene TRBD1, 5 bases. The V end was cut by 1 base, the J end by 6 bases, with 18 bases between. The length of the CDR3 is 16 residues. CDR1 and CDR2 (germline): ENHRY, SYGVKD. The CDR3 spells CAISEFGGVDRDGYTF. CDR3 DNA sequence: TGTGCCATCAGTGAGTTTGGAGGGGTTGATAGAGATGGCTACACCTTC.

The chain employs TRBV6-5 and TRBJ1-5; D is undetermined. Per germline, CDR1 MNHEY and CDR2 SVGAGI. With 6 bases removed from V and 0 bases from J, the gap between germline ends came to 6 bases. The CDR3 extends over 13 amino acids. The CDR3 loop is CASSMYSNQPQHF. The DNA for the CDR3 is TGTGCCAGCAGCATGTATAGCAATCAGCCCCAGCATTTT.